This T cell receptor (beta chain) appears in the sequencing data of a study of CD8+ T cells in alopecia areata (dated by TCRdb to the late 2010s). In terms of the full investigation: The treated patients, all with moderate-to-severe alopecia areata, were enrolled in an open-label pilot trial of oral tofacitinib given at 5 to 10 mg twice daily. Patients on tofacitinib were biopsied at baseline and after 4 and 24 weeks of treatment, and several of the patients also had a later scalp biopsy. The study used high-throughput TCRbeta sequencing to examine T cell clonal expansion in alopecia areata, in both the C3H/HeJ mouse model and human patients. Tofacitinib was given for 6 to 18 months, followed by 6 months of follow-up off drug to assess delayed response and recurrence. RNA came from the PAXgene miRNA kit for fixed scalp, the miRNeasy kit for PBMCs, and the RNeasy kit for mouse skin. Clonality in the scalp was compared among normal scalp (n=4), patchy alopecia areata scalp (n=8), and alopecia totalis/universalis scalp (n=8). For the treated patients, the SALT score, which quantifies what percentage of scalp surface area is affected, served as the measure of disease severity. TCRbeta CDR3 regions were amplified by immunoSEQ multiplex PCR using 35 Vbeta forward and 13 Jbeta reverse primers. On the human side, TCRbeta sequencing was run on scalp tissue and on sorted CD4+ and CD8+ peripheral blood T cells from healthy controls and from alopecia areata patients with either patchy or totalis/universalis disease.

The cysteine opens and the phenylalanine closes a CDR3 of 15 amino acids. The only DNA kept is the CDR3, 45 bases in frame from the first base. The germline ends are 14 bases apart after V is trimmed by 4 bases and J by 1 base. CDR1 and CDR2 are read off the germline V gene as SGHAT and FQNNGV. The meaning of the sample's treatment or condition label: oral pan-JAK inhibitor, 5-10 mg twice daily. From alopecia areata patients, peripheral blood was collected along with lesional scalp punch biopsies. After PBMCs were isolated by density centrifugation and stained for CD3, CD4 and CD8, a FACSAria was used to sort CD4+ and CD8+ T cells. In regard to this clone: No antigen is known for it. No clone much larger than this one lies a single base away; base qualities are absent.

Paper-wide results and their limitations: Compared with normal scalp, lesional scalp, particularly in alopecia totalis/universalis, had higher clonality and more expanded CD8+ clones, which suggests antigenic drive. Many expanded lesional clones persisted in scalp and blood during tofacitinib treatment, which may partly explain relapse after stopping treatment. Because the treated cohort was small and had only one nonresponder, larger studies are needed to examine links between baseline CD8+ expansion and response. Resident alphabeta T cells in normal human skin are also sequenced, complicating scalp TCR repertoire analysis, unlike mouse skin dominated by gammadelta T cells. With tofacitinib, both scalp clonality and the number of expanded CD8+ clones among the top 100 scalp clones went down significantly. Shared TCR sequences between patients were less evident than in mice, which may be partly attributable to HLA diversity in the patient population.

Library preparation was by the immunoSEQ multiplex PCR assay. RNA was extracted from all samples and reverse transcribed into cDNA as template for TCR sequencing. SuperScript III was used for first-strand cDNA synthesis, primed with a 2:1 mix of oligo-dT and random hexamers. A synthetic immune receptor repertoire was used to gauge amplification bias, and whatever bias remained was removed computationally. As for the authors' bioinformatics: Raw reads were preprocessed to remove errors, and CDR3 was defined according to IMGT conventions as the region from the conserved cysteine to phenylalanine. Clonality was computed by normalizing Shannon entropy by log2 of the number of productive unique TCRs and subtracting the result from 1. Whether each scalp clone was CD4 or CD8 was inferred by checking scalp TCRbeta sequences against the CD4 and CD8 repertoires from sorted blood. TCRdb carries this immuneACCESS record with in-frame sequences only. Its versions omit some clonotypes, under half of them owing to an unresolved V gene in the studies checked, with the rest unexplained. For V, J and clone size, that table is used; D and trimming come from the DNA. The sample has more than 150,000 clones on record, about half of them singletons. The top ten clones comprise about a tenth of the sample.

Material: CD8+ T cells sorted from blood, obtained at week 52, from a patient treated with tofacitinib. The chain is encoded by TRBV11-2 joined to TRBJ2-7, and TRBD1 may be the D gene, going by 7 matching bases. This receptor was identified in a human donor with alopecia areata. The CDR3 protein is CASSSQGGRSYEQYF. The base sequence is TGTGCCAGCAGCTCTCAGGGGGGTCGATCCTACGAGCAGTACTTC. With the rest looked up from the reference TRBV11-2 and TRBJ2-7 genes rather than sequenced, the full variable domain is EAGVAQSPRYKIIEKRQSVAFWCNPISGHATLYWYQQILGQGPKLLIQFQNNGVVDDSQLPKDRFSAERLKGVDSTLKIQPAKLEDSAVYLCASSSQGGRSYEQYFGPGTRLTVT.